The T cell receptor (beta chain) under discussion was sequenced for a study of vaccination effects on CD4 cells after COVID-19. Study summary: Two doses of either BNT162b2 or mRNA-1273 were given to each participant. General study results and limits: Infection-derived and vaccine-derived clones contracted markedly late after vaccination.

After removal of 5 bases from V and 11 bases from J, the junction contained 7 bases not matched to a gene. Per germline, CDR1 MNHEY and CDR2 SVGAGI. The CDR3 totals 14 residues. Clones were sequenced by immunoSEQ multiplex PCR, and TCRdb holds only the in-frame ones, with some missing. This table has about 41,000 clones, 77% appearing once. This clone appeared a few times. As yet, its antigen is unknown. Sequencing in the ViraFEST assay came after antigen-specific CD4+ T cells had been expanded with viral peptide pools, which were used to stimulate PBMC. It was after nine to ten days of culture that CD4+ T cells were isolated. In the vaccine recipients, nucleocapsid antibodies were negative and there was no prior SARS-CoV-2 infection. It was with around 9.9 IU/ml IL-2 and 8 to 10 ug/ml peptides that around 1.8 million PBMC per well were cultured.

The genes are TRBV6-5 and TRBJ1-6, with TRBD1 matching over 9 bases. This sequence was found in a human donor who received a COVID-19 vaccine. This material consisted of CD4+ T cells from PBMCs cultured with HCoV-NL63 spike peptides, taken before COVID-19 vaccination. CDR3 loop: CASSPDRGKTPLHF. CDR3 DNA: TGTGCCAGCAGTCCGGACAGGGGAAAGACACCCCTCCACTTT.